The 8 T cell receptor beta chains below all came from one sample that was sequenced in a study of CD8 T cells in ankylosing spondylitis. TCRdb independently ran MiXCR on the 5' RACE reads; one entry per CDR3 protein. Among 50,000 to 70,000 distinct CDR3 sequences listed, 6.2% were seen once. The sequenced sample consisted of synovial fluid, either unsorted or a sorted T cell fraction (not recorded which). All receptors come from a male donor with ankylosing spondylitis.

This clonotype has just a few counts. This chain joins TRBV6-1 and TRBJ1-1, with D unclear. Germline CDR1 reads MNHNS; CDR2 reads SASEGT. This CDR3 is 13 amino acids long. Trimming stripped 4 bases from V and 3 bases from J, with 9 bases between. CDR3 DNA: TGTGCCAGCAGTGTATCCCCGGACACTGAAGCTTTCTTT. Translation gives CASSVSPDTEAFF.

The gene calls are TRBV20-1 and TRBJ2-5; D is perhaps TRBD2 (5 bases). V was pared by 3 bases and J by 4 bases, with 15 bases between. Germline loops: CDR1 DFQATT, CDR2 SNEGSKA (reference sequence). CDR3 length: 14 residues. CDR3 DNA: TGCAGTGCTAGCCCCGGCGGCGGACTAGAGACCCAGTACTTC. Translating gives CSASPGGGLETQYF.

This clonotype was recorded at least ten times. The chain uses TRBV20-1 and TRBJ1-2; D uncertain. The CDR3 covers 15 residues. CDR1 DFQATT and CDR2 SNEGSKA come from the germline V gene (reference sequence). The V and J ends lost 6 bases and 2 bases respectively, with 19 bases between them. The CDR3 nucleotides read TGCAGTGCGGATAGCCCAATTGCCGGCAACTATGGCTACACCTTC. As protein: CSADSPIAGNYGYTF.

This clonotype was counted a few times. This chain uses TRBV20-1 with TRBJ2-1; D possibly corresponds to TRBD2 (5 bases). Trimming pared 0 bases from V and 2 bases from J, leaving 14 bases between. The CDR3 covers 16 residues. Germline V gene data show CDR1 as DFQATT and CDR2 as SNEGSKA (reference sequence). The CDR3: CSARDLGLGAYNEQFF. DNA of the CDR3: TGCAGTGCTAGAGATCTCGGGCTGGGAGCCTACAATGAGCAGTTCTTC.

The chain recombines TRBV5-6 with TRBJ2-1; D perhaps matches TRBD2 (5 bases). Germline-derived CDR1 and CDR2 are SGHDT and YYEEEE. Trimming removed 4 bases from V and 5 bases from J, with 16 bases in between. CDR3 size: 15 residues. In DNA form, the CDR3 reads TGTGCCAGCAGCATTTACCGCGGGCGACACAATGAGCAGTTCTTC. Its translation: CASSIYRGRHNEQFF. Combining the CDR3 with reference TRBV5-6 and TRBJ2-1 gives the whole variable domain DAGVTQSPTHLIKTRGQQVTLRCSPKSGHDTVSWYQQALGQGPQFIFQYYEEEERQRGNFPDRFSGHQFPNYSSELNVNALLLGDSALYLCASSIYRGRHNEQFFGPGTRLTVL.

This clonotype has just a few counts. The chain combines TRBV11-3 with TRBJ2-7; 14 nucleotides agree with TRBD2. CDR3 size: 17 residues. In germline, CDR1 is SGHNT, CDR2 YENEEA. The junction had 9 bases not matched to a gene; V was cut back by 2 bases and J by 6 bases. CDR3 DNA sequence: TGTGCCAGCAGCTTATCCGGGGGGACTAGCGGGAGTCTCGAGCAGTACTTC. Protein: CASSLSGGTSGSLEQYF.

The V call is TRBV3-1, the J call TRBJ2-1, with 12 bases aligning to TRBD2. Looked up from germline, CDR1 is LGHDT and CDR2 is YNNKEL (reference sequence). CDR3 length: 16 residues. V shed 4 bases and J 9 bases; nucleotides not matched to a gene: 10. The CDR3 DNA reads TGTGCCAGCAGCCCAGTGGCACTAGCGGGAGGAGGTGAGCAGTTCTTC. Translated: CASSPVALAGGGEQFF.

This clonotype was counted a few times. The chain has TRBV4-1 and TRBJ2-2; 14 bases line up with TRBD2. V lost 3 bases, J lost 6 bases, and 0 bases stayed unmatched. The CDR3 is made up of 15 amino acids. The germline gives CDR1 MGHRA, CDR2 YSYEKL. CDR3 residues: CASSQGLAGAGELFF. As DNA, the CDR3 is TGCGCCAGCAGCCAGGGACTAGCGGGGGCCGGGGAGCTGTTTTTT.